Presented here are 13 T cell receptor beta chains from one specimen sequenced in a study of monozygotic twins with inflammatory bowel disease. One entry per CDR3 protein, without DNA, is what TCRdb gives after re-calling the 5' RACE reads. Its clone listing holds about 330,000 distinct CDR3 sequences. The sequenced material came from blood. The receptors stem from a human donor with ulcerative colitis or Crohn's disease, or a healthy co-twin of an affected twin (not recorded which).

Here the CDR3 reads CASSQGTSGPNEQFF. The chain employs TRBV3-1 and TRBJ2-1; the D gene TCRdb calls, TRBD2, cannot be checked with no DNA. CDR1 and CDR2 (germline): LGHDT, YNNKEL (reference sequence). This CDR3 has 15 residues.

The J gene is TRBJ2-7, the V gene TRBV20-1; lacking DNA, the TRBD2 call made by TCRdb goes unchecked. Germline assignment: CDR1 DFQATT and CDR2 SNEGSKA (reference sequence). The CDR3 loop spans 13 amino acids. CDR3 in amino acids: CSAMTSGSGEQYF.

This chain links TRBV3-1 with TRBJ2-5; as DNA is missing, the TRBD2 call by TCRdb cannot be tested. The CDR3 is made up of 13 amino acids. The V gene's germline CDR1 is LGHDT and CDR2 YNNKEL (reference sequence). CDR3 loop: CASSHTSGGAQYF.

The chain couples TRBV20-1 to TRBJ2-1; there is no DNA to check the TCRdb D call of TRBD2. CDR3 size: 14 residues. Looked up from germline, CDR1 is DFQATT and CDR2 is SNEGSKA (reference sequence). The CDR3: CSAREAGGYNEQFF.

V usage is TRBV10-2 and J usage is TRBJ2-7. The germline CDR1 and CDR2 sequences are WSHSY and SAAADI. This CDR3 spans 11 amino acids. The CDR3 sequence is CASSDGREQYF.

This sequence joins TRBV15 and TRBJ1-1. The germline CDR1 and CDR2 sequences are LNHNV and YYDKDF (reference sequence). The CDR3 runs 14 residues. The CDR3 sequence: CATSESGLNTEAFF.

Here the CDR3 reads CASSFWDDYEQYF. The rearrangement links TRBV5-4 to TRBJ2-7. The CDR3 contains 13 residues. Germline V gene sequence: CDR1 SGHNT, CDR2 YYREEE (reference sequence).

The chain couples TRBV20-1 to TRBJ2-5; TCRdb picks TRBD2, but there is no DNA to check that call. The CDR3 spans 14 residues. Germline CDR1 and CDR2: DFQATT and SNEGSKA (reference sequence). CDR3 sequence reads: CSARDGERAGTQYF.

This chain links TRBV28 with TRBJ1-3. Germline CDR1 MDHEN, CDR2 SYDVKM. This CDR3 is built from 15 residues. The CDR3 is CASSLGQLYGNTIYF.

The V call is TRBV25-1, the J call TRBJ2-5; TCRdb proposes TRBD1, but this gene call is untestable without DNA. The CDR3 has 13 amino acids. CDR1 MGHDK and CDR2 SYGVNS come from the germline V gene. The CDR3 loop reads CASRAGGRETQYF.

V and J are TRBV12-3 or TRBV12-4 and TRBJ2-1; without DNA, the TCRdb call of TRBD1 cannot be checked. This CDR3 has 14 amino acids. CDR3 amino acids: CASSLGPGVNEQFF.

The chain carries TRBV5-1 and TRBJ2-1; TCRdb's assignment of TRBD1 cannot be checked, as there is no DNA. The CDR3 runs to 17 residues. Germline assignment: CDR1 SGHRS and CDR2 YFSETQ. CDR3 region: CASSPQPTVSSYNEQFF.

The chain links TRBV4-3 to TRBJ2-7. Germline V gene sequence: CDR1 LGHNA, CDR2 YSLEER. This CDR3 is built from 13 residues. CDR3 sequence reads: CASSQQVHYEQYF.